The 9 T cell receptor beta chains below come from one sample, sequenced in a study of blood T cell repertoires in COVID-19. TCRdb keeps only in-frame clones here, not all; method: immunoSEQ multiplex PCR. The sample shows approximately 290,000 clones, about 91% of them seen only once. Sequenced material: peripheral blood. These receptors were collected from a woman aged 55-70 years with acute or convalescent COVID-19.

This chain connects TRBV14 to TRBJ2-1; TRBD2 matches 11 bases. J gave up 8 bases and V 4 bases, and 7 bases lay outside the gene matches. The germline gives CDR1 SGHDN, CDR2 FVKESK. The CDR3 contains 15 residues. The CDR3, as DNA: TGTGCCAGCAGCCCCCTAGCGGGGGGTCCTCATGAGCAGTTCTTC. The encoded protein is CASSPLAGGPHEQFF. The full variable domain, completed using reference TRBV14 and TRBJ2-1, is EAGVTQFPSHSVIEKGQTVTLRCDPISGHDNLYWYRRVMGKEIKFLLHFVKESKQDESGMPNNRFLAERTGGTYSTLKVQPAELEDSGVYFCASSPLAGGPHEQFFGPGTRLTVL.

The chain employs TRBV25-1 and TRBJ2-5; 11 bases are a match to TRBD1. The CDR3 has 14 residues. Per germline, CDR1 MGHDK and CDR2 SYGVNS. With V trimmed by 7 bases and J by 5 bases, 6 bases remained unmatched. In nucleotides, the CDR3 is TGTGCCAGCACCCGGACAGGGGGCTGGGAGACCCAGTACTTC. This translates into CASTRTGGWETQYF.

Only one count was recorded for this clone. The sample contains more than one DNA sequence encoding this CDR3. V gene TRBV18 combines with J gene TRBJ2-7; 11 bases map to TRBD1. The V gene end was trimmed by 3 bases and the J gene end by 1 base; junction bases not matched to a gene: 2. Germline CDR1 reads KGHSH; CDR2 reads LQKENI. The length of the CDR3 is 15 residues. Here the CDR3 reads CASSPGTGGSYEQYF. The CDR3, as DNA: TGTGCCAGCTCACCCGGGACAGGGGGTTCCTACGAGCAGTACTTC.

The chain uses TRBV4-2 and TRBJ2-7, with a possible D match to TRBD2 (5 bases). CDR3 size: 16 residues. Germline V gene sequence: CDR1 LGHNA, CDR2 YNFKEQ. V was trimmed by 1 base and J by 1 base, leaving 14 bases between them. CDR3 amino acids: CASSQASGEGSYEQYF. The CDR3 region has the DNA TGTGCCAGCAGCCAAGCTTCCGGAGAGGGATCCTACGAGCAGTACTTC.

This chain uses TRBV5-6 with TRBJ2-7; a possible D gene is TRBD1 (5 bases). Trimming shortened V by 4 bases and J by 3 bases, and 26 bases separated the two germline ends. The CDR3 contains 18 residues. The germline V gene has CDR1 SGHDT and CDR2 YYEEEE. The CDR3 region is CASSLNPRLGLGGYEQYF. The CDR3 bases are TGTGCCAGCAGCCTAAACCCCCGGTTGGGGCTGGGCGGCTACGAGCAGTACTTC.

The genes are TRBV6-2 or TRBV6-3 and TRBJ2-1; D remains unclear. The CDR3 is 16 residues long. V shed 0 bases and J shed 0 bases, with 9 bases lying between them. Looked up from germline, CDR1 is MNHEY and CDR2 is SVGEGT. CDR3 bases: TGTGCCAGCAGTTACTCAGTTACTCGCTCCTACAATGAGCAGTTCTTC. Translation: CASSYSVTRSYNEQFF.

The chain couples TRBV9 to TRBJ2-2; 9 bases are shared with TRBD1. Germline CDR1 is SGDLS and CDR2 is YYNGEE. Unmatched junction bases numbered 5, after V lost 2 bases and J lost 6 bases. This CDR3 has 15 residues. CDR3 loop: CASSVKTGGSGELFF. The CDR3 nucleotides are TGTGCCAGCAGCGTGAAAACAGGGGGCTCCGGGGAGCTGTTTTTT.

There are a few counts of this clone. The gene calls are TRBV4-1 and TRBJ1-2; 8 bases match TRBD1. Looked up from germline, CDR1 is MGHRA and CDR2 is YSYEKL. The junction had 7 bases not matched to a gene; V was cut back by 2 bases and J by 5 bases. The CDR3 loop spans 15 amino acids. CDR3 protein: CASSQSSTGGYGYTF. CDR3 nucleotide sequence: TGCGCCAGCAGCCAAAGTTCAACAGGGGGTTATGGCTACACCTTC.

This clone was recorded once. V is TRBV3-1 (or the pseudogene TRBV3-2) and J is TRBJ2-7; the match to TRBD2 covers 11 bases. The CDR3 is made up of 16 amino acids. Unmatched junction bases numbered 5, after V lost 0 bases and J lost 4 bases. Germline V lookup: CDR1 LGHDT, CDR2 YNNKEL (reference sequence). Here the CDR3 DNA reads TGTGCCAGCAGCCAAGAAGCACTAGCGGGAGAGTACGAGCAGTACTTC. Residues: CASSQEALAGEYEQYF.